Below, one TCR beta chain is given with its context. Its antigen remains unidentified. This specimen comes from a study of beta chain features in type 1 diabetes. The V end was cut by 7 bases, the J end by 5 bases, with 15 bases between. The V gene's germline CDR1 is MGHDK and CDR2 SYGVNS. The CDR3 sequence is 15 residues long. Since all of the isolated RNA was reverse transcribed, expressed TCRB transcripts were what got sequenced. Generated by immunoSEQ multiplex PCR, the TCRdb table keeps only in-frame clones and is missing some. The sample holds a few hundred thousand clones, 14% seen once. Study-wide points: High TCR expression in some cells could lead to their over-representation in cDNA sequencing. Reduced insertions and increased deletions marked VDJ junctions in type 1 diabetes patients. Naive, central memory and Treg TCRB repertoires seemed to resemble each other more closely in patients than they did in healthy donors. For Type 1 diabetes patients, all four CD4+ subsets carried TCRB CDR3s that were moderately but significantly shorter.

The genes are TRBV25-1 and TRBJ1-6; possibly TRBD1 for D (5 bases). Sequenced material: naive CD4+ T cells from blood. This sequence originates from a man younger than 40 with type 1 diabetes. As DNA, the CDR3 is TGTGCCAGCACTCCCGATGGGGGGAATAATTCACCCCTCCACTTT. Protein product: CASTPDGGNNSPLHF.